These 19 T cell receptor beta chains came from one sample sequenced in a study of T-cell memory formation after mild COVID-19. TCRdb re-analysed the 5' RACE reads in MiXCR, keeping a single row per CDR3 protein. The sample holds 470,000 or so distinct CDR3 sequences, over 15% seen once. The sequencing input was PBMCs or a T cell subset sorted from them (not recorded which). These receptors were taken from a man aged 18 to 30 who had mild COVID-19 (a few samples of this study predate the infection). Cell type and time point are not known.

This chain uses TRBV2 with TRBJ2-7, with unresolved D. With 6 bases removed from V and 0 bases from J, the gap between germline ends came to 9 bases. Germline assignment: CDR1 SNHLY and CDR2 FYNNEI. The CDR3 consists of 13 residues. CDR3 nucleotides: TGTGCCAGCAGCTATGAAATCTCCTACGAGCAGTACTTC. Encoded protein: CASSYEISYEQYF. Filled out from reference TRBV2 and TRBJ2-7, the complete variable domain reads EPEVTQTPSHQVTQMGQEVILRCVPISNHLYFYWYRQILGQKVEFLVSFYNNEISEKSEIFDDQFSVERPDGSNFTLKIRSTKLEDSAMYFCASSYEISYEQYFGPGTRLTVT.

This chain connects TRBV20-1 to TRBJ2-1, with 8 positions matching TRBD2. Trimming took 5 bases from V and 8 from J; bases not matched to a gene: 2. This CDR3 is 11 amino acids long. Looked up from germline, CDR1 is DFQATT and CDR2 is SNEGSKA (reference sequence). The CDR3 region has the DNA TGCAGTGCTCCTAGCGGGTATGAGCAGTTCTTC. Protein product: CSAPSGYEQFF.

The chain combines TRBV5-1 with TRBJ2-2, with D possibly TRBD2 on 6 matching bases. V gave up 2 bases and J gave up 5 bases, with 16 bases separating them. The CDR3 runs to 16 residues. Per germline, CDR1 SGHRS and CDR2 YFSETQ. CDR3 residues: CASSLGMIGGTGELFF. For the CDR3, the DNA is TGCGCCAGCAGCTTAGGGATGATCGGGGGTACCGGGGAGCTGTTTTTT.

This clonotype was recorded a few times. CDR3 sequence reads: CSATGSGGSTDTQYF. The CDR3 DNA reads TGCAGTGCGACCGGTAGCGGGGGGAGCACAGATACGCAGTATTTT. The chain is built from TRBV29-1 and TRBJ2-3; TRBD2 matches 10 bases. CDR1 is SQVTM and CDR2 is ANQGSEA in the germline V gene. The CDR3 loop spans 15 amino acids.

Only a few counts were recorded for this clonotype. The V gene is TRBV3-2, the J gene TRBJ2-3. TRBV3-2 is a known pseudogene. The CDR3 is made up of 15 amino acids. The CDR3: CASSQETRSPDTQYF. As DNA, the CDR3 is TGTGCCAGCAGCCAAGAAACGCGGAGTCCAGATACGCAGTATTTT.

This clonotype has a handful of counts. J is TRBJ2-7 and V is TRBV6-2 or TRBV6-3; a possible D gene is TRBD2 (5 bases). The germline gives CDR1 MNHEY, CDR2 SVGEGT. The CDR3 spans 15 residues. The V and J ends lost 6 bases and 2 bases respectively, with 17 bases between them. As DNA, the CDR3 is TGTGCCAGCAGAGACCCGGGATTAATTACCTACGAGCAGTACGTC. It codes for CASRDPGLITYEQYV.

The chain has TRBV4-3 and TRBJ1-5; possibly TRBD1 for D (5 bases). The CDR3 contains 15 residues. Per germline, CDR1 LGHNA and CDR2 YSLEER. V dropped 4 bases and J dropped 3 bases, with 13 bases sitting between them. CDR3 bases: TGCGCCAGCAGCCCCGATGGGGGATACAATCAGCCCCAGCATTTT. This translates into CASSPDGGYNQPQHF.

In this sample, this clonotype turned up a few times. The rearrangement joins TRBV20-1 to TRBJ2-7, with 9 bases matching TRBD1. The germline gives CDR1 DFQATT, CDR2 SNEGSKA (reference sequence). There are 14 residues in the CDR3. With V trimmed by 1 base and J by 5 bases, 6 bases remained unmatched. The CDR3 region is CSARAGTGYHEQYF. The CDR3 DNA is TGCAGTGCTAGAGCTGGGACAGGGTACCACGAGCAGTACTTC.

CDR3 DNA sequence: TGTGCCAGCAGTTTAGAGGGGGGACAGGGCTACGAGCAGTACTTC. Its protein product is CASSLEGGQGYEQYF. This chain uses TRBV12-3 or TRBV12-4 with TRBJ2-7; 9 bases line up with TRBD1. This CDR3 region has 15 residues. The V segment lost 1 base and the J segment 3 bases; nucleotides outside the gene matches: 4.

The chain recombines TRBV15 with TRBJ2-5; 7 bases map to TRBD1. The CDR3 has 18 amino acids. Germline V gene sequence: CDR1 LNHNV, CDR2 YYDKDF (reference sequence). The ends lost 5 bases at V and 5 bases at J; junction bases unmatched: 20. This CDR3 reads CATSGSPGQLLSLETQYF. CDR3 DNA sequence: TGTGCCACCAGCGGGTCCCCGGGACAGCTCCTATCTTTGGAGACCCAGTACTTC. The full variable domain, its missing parts supplied by reference TRBV15 and TRBJ2-5, is DAMVIQNPRYQVTQFGKPVTLSCSQTLNHNVMYWYQQKSSQAPKLLFHYYDKDFNNEADTPDNFQSRRPNTSFCFLDIRSPGLGDTAMYLCATSGSPGQLLSLETQYFGPGTRLLVL.

This clonotype was detected many times. The rearrangement uses TRBV12-3 or TRBV12-4 and TRBJ1-1, with no clear D. V shed 7 bases and J shed 1 base, with 7 bases lying between them. The CDR3 sequence is 12 residues long. CDR3 amino acids: CASTLGNTEAFF. The CDR3 nucleotides read TGTGCCAGCACTCTCGGGAACACTGAAGCTTTCTTT.

The J gene is TRBJ1-2, the V gene TRBV4-2; D unclear. The V end lost 0 bases, the J end lost 2 bases, and 13 bases lay between the germline ends. The CDR3 contains 16 residues. Germline V gives CDR1 LGHNA, CDR2 YNFKEQ. CDR3 in DNA: TGTGCCAGCAGCCAAGATTCTTGGGGAAGGAACTATGGCTACACCTTC. Translated: CASSQDSWGRNYGYTF.

This clonotype was counted many times. The chain employs TRBV14 and TRBJ2-5; TRBD2 agrees at 7 bases. The CDR3 runs to 17 residues. V lost 2 bases and J lost 0; bases outside the gene matches: 9. Germline CDR1 is SGHDN and CDR2 is FVKESK. CDR3 sequence: CASSQKGGGAYQETQYF. CDR3 bases: TGTGCCAGCAGCCAAAAAGGCGGGGGAGCGTACCAAGAGACCCAGTACTTC. Variable domain in full (rest from reference TRBV14 and TRBJ2-5): EAGVTQFPSHSVIEKGQTVTLRCDPISGHDNLYWYRRVMGKEIKFLLHFVKESKQDESGMPNNRFLAERTGGTYSTLKVQPAELEDSGVYFCASSQKGGGAYQETQYFGPGTRLLVL.

In this sample, this clonotype turned up a few times. The chain employs TRBV4-3 and TRBJ2-3; D possibly corresponds to TRBD2 (6 bases). The CDR3 consists of 14 residues. Germline V gene lookup returns CDR1 LGHNA and CDR2 YSLEER. V lost 4 bases to trimming and J lost 2 bases, with 10 bases between them. CDR3: CASSRDFSTDTQYF. For the CDR3, the DNA is TGCGCCAGCAGCCGGGACTTCTCCACAGATACGCAGTATTTT.

This clonotype was recorded a few times. V and J are TRBV27 and TRBJ1-2; a weak D match, TRBD1 (6 bases). Germline lookup yields CDR1 MNHEY and CDR2 SMNVEV (reference sequence). The CDR3 has 14 residues. The V end lost 1 base, the J end lost 7 bases, and 13 bases lay between the germline ends. This CDR3 reads CASSLYFGGGGYTF. Here the CDR3 DNA reads TGTGCCAGCAGTTTATATTTCGGGGGCGGTGGCTACACCTTC.

This clonotype has more than one count but fewer than ten. This chain links TRBV12-3 or TRBV12-4 with TRBJ1-4; D might be TRBD1 (5 bases). The CDR3 spans 14 residues. V dropped 0 bases and J dropped 11 bases, with 13 bases sitting between them. This CDR3 reads CASSLAGAGGKLFF. Written as DNA, the CDR3 is TGTGCCAGCAGTTTAGCAGGGGCAGGCGGGAAACTGTTTTTT.

V is TRBV9 and J is TRBJ1-2; D remains unclear. With 0 bases removed from V and 1 base from J, the gap between germline ends came to 13 bases. CDR1 SGDLS and CDR2 YYNGEE come from the germline V gene. The CDR3 spans 16 residues. The CDR3 DNA reads TGTGCCAGCAGCGTAGATTACGGCAGAATTAACTATGGCTACACCTTC. It encodes CASSVDYGRINYGYTF.

In regard to this clonotype: Mismatch with germline at one junction end may stem from a read error. The chain is built from TRBV5-5 and TRBJ2-2; D possibly matches TRBD1 or TRBD2 (5 bases each). The CDR3 runs to 15 residues. The germline CDR1 and CDR2 sequences are SGHKS and YYEKEE (reference sequence). The CDR3 region is CASSPRGRSTVELFF. DNA for the CDR3: TGTGCCAGCAGCCCCCGGGGCCGTTCCACCGTGGAGCTGTTTTTT.

This clonotype came up a few times. Here the CDR3 DNA reads TGTGCCAGCAGTTACACGACCAGCACAGATACGCAGTATTTT. Translating gives CASSYTTSTDTQYF. This chain joins TRBV27 and TRBJ2-3; D is unclear. CDR3 length equals 14 residues. CDR1 is MNHEY and CDR2 is SMNVEV in the germline V gene (reference sequence). V was shortened by 4 bases and J by 0 bases, with 8 bases between the two germline ends.